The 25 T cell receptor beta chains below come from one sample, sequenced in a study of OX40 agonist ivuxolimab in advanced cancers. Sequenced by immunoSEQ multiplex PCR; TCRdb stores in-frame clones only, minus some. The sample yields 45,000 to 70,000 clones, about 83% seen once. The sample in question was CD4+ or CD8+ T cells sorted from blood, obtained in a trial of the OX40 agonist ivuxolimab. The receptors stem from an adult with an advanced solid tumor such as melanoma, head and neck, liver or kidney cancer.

The CDR3 reads CSAEGADTQYF. The CDR3 coding sequence is TGCAGCGCTGAGGGAGCTGATACGCAGTATTTT. The gene calls are TRBV20-1 and TRBJ2-3, with a possible D match to TRBD2 (5 bases). The germline V gene has CDR1 DFQATT and CDR2 SNEGSKA (reference sequence). There are 11 residues in the CDR3.

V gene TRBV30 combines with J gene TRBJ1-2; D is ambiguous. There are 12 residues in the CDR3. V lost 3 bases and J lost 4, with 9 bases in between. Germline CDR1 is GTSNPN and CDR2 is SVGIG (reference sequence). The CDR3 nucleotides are TGTGCCTGGAGGAGACCTTCCTATGGCTACACCTTC. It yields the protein CAWRRPSYGYTF.

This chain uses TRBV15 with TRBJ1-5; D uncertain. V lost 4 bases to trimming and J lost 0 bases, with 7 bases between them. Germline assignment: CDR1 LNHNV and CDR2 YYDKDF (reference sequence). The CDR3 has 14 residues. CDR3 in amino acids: CATSMTYSNQPQHF. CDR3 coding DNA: TGTGCCACCAGCATGACTTATAGCAATCAGCCCCAGCATTTT.

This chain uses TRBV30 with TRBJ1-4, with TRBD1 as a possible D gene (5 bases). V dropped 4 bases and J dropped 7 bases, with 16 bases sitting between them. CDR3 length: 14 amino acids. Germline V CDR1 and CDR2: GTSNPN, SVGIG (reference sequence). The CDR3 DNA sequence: TGTGCCTGGACTCGAGGGGTGAACGGTGAAAAACTGTTTTTT. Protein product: CAWTRGVNGEKLFF.

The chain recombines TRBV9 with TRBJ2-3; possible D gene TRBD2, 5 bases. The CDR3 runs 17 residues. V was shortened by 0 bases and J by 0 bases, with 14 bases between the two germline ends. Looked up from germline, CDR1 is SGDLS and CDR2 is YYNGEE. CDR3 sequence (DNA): TGTGCCAGCAGCGTAGGGAACTCGGGATTTAGCACAGATACGCAGTATTTT. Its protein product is CASSVGNSGFSTDTQYF.

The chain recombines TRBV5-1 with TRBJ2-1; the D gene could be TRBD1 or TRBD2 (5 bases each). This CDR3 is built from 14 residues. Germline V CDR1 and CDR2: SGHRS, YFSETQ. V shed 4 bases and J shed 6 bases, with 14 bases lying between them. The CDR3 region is CASSALGTSNEQFF. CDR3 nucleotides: TGCGCCAGCAGCGCCCTTGGGACGAGCAATGAGCAGTTCTTC.

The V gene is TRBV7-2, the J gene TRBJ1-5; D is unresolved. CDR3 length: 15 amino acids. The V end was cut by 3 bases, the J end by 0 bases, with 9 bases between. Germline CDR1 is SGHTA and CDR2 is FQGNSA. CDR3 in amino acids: CASSFLGNSNQPQHF. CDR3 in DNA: TGTGCCAGCAGCTTTTTAGGGAATAGCAATCAGCCCCAGCATTTT.

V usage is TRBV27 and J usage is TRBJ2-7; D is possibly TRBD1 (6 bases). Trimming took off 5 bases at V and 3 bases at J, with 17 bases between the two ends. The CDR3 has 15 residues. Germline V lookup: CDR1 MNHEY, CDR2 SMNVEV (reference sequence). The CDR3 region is CASSPRQGTLYEQYF. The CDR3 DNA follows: TGTGCCAGCAGTCCACGGCAGGGGACCCTCTACGAGCAGTACTTC.

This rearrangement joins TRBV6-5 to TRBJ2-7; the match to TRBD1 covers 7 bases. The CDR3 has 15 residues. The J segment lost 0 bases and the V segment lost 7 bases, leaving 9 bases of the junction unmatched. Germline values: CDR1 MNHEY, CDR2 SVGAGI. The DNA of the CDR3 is TGTGCCAGCAAACCAAATCGGGACAGCTCCTACGAGCAGTACTTC. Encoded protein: CASKPNRDSSYEQYF.

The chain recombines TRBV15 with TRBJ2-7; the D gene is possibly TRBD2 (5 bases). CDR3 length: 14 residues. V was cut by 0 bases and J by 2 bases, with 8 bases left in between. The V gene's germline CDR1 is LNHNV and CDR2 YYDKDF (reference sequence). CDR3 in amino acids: CATSRDYGTYEQYF. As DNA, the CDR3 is TGTGCCACCAGCAGAGATTACGGGACCTACGAGCAGTACTTC.

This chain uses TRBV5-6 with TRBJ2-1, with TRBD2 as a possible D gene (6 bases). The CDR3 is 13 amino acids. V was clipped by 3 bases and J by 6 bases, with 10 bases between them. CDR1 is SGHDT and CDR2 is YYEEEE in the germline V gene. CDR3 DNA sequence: TGTGCCAGCAGCTCCCTGGGGGGCAATGAGCAGTTCTTC. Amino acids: CASSSLGGNEQFF.

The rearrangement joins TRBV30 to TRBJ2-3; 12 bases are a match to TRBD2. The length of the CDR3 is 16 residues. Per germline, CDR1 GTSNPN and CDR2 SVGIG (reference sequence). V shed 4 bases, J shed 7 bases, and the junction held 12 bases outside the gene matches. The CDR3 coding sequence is TGTGCCTGGACCACTAGCGGGAGGAGGGGCTCATATACGCAGTATTTT. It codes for CAWTTSGRRGSYTQYF.

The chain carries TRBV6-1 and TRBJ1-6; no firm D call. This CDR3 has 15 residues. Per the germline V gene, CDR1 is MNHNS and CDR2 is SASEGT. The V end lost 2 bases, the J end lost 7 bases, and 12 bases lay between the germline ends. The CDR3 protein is CASSEQSRSNSPLHF. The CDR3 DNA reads TGTGCCAGCAGTGAACAAAGTAGAAGCAATTCACCCCTCCACTTT.

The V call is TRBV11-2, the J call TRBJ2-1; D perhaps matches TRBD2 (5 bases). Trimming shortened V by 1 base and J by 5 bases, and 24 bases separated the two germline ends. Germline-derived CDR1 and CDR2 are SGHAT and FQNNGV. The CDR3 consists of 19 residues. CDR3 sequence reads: CASSLGRLTIKARDNEQFF. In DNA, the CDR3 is TGTGCCAGCAGCTTAGGGAGGTTGACTATTAAGGCTCGGGACAATGAGCAGTTCTTC. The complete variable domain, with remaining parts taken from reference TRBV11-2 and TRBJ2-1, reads EAGVAQSPRYKIIEKRQSVAFWCNPISGHATLYWYQQILGQGPKLLIQFQNNGVVDDSQLPKDRFSAERLKGVDSTLKIQPAKLEDSAVYLCASSLGRLTIKARDNEQFFGPGTRLTVL.

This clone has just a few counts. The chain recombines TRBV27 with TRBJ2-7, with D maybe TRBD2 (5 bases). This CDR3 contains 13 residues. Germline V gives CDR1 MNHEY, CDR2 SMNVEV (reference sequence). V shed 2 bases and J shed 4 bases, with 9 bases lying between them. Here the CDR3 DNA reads TGTGCCAGCAGTTTAACTAGTCCTTACGAGCAGTACTTC. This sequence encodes CASSLTSPYEQYF.

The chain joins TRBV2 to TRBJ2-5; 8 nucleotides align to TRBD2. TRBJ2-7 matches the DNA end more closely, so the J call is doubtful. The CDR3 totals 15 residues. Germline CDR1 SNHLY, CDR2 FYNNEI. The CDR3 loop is CARGSSGGRDYEQYF. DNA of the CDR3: TGTGCCAGGGGCTCATCGGGGGGGCGCGACTACGAGCAGTACTTC.

The CDR3 nucleotides read TGTGCCAGCAGCCAGGACAGGGCTGGTAATTCACCCCTCCACTTT. It codes for CASSQDRAGNSPLHF. The chain combines TRBV7-2 with TRBJ1-6, with 8 bases that match TRBD1. V was pared by 5 bases and J by 6 bases, with 6 bases of the junction left unmatched. This CDR3 is built from 15 residues. The germline gives CDR1 SGHTA, CDR2 FQGNSA.

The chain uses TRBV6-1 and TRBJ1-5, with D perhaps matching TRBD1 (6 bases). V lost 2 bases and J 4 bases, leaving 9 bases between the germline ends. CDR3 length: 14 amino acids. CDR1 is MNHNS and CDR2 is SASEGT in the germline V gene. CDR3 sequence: CASSERGGNQPQHF. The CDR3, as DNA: TGTGCCAGCAGTGAAAGAGGGGGGAATCAGCCCCAGCATTTT.

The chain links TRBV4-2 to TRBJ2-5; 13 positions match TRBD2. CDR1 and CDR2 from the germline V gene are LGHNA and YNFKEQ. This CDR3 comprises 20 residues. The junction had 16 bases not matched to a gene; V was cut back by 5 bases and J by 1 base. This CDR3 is CASSSFTRLAGGVVQETQYF. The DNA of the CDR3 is TGTGCCAGCAGCTCTTTTACCAGACTAGCGGGAGGCGTGGTCCAAGAGACCCAGTACTTC.

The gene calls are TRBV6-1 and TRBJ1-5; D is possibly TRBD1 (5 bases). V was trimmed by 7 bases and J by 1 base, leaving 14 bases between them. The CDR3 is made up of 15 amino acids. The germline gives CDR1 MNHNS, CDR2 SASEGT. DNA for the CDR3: TGTGCCAGCACTCCGGATGGGGCAAGCAATCAGCCCCAGCATTTT. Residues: CASTPDGASNQPQHF.

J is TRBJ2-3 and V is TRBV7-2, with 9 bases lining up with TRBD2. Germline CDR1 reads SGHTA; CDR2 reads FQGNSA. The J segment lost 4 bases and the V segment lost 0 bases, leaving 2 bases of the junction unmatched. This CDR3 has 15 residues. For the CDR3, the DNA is TGTGCCAGCAGCTTAGCACTAGCGGGTGCAGATACGCAGTATTTT. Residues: CASSLALAGADTQYF.

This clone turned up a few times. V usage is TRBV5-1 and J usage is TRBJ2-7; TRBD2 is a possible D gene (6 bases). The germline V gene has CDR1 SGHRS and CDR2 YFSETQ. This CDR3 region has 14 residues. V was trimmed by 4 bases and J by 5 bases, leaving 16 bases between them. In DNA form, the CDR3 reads TGCGCCAGCAGCCCGGAGGGAACTCGGGACGAGCAGTACTTC. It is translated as CASSPEGTRDEQYF.

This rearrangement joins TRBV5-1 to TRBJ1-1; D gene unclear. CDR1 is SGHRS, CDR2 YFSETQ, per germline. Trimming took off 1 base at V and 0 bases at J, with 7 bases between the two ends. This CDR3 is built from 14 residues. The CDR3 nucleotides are TGCGCCAGCAGCTTGCTTCCCATGAACACTGAAGCTTTCTTT. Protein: CASSLLPMNTEAFF.

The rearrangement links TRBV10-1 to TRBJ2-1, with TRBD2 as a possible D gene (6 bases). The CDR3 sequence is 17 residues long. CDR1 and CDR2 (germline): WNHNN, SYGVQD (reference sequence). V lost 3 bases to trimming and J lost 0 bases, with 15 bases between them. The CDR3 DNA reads TGCGCCAGCAGTGATTCAGTAGCGGACGGCTCCTACAATGAGCAGTTCTTC. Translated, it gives CASSDSVADGSYNEQFF.

The CDR3 here is CASSLRGPLHPQFF. CDR3 DNA sequence: TGTGCCAGCAGTTTACGGGGACCTTTGCATCCCCAGTTCTTC. This chain uses TRBV28 with TRBJ2-1; either TRBD1 or TRBD2 may supply D (5 bases each). The CDR3 totals 14 residues. Germline lookup yields CDR1 MDHEN and CDR2 SYDVKM. The V and J ends lost 2 bases and 13 bases respectively, with 18 bases between them.